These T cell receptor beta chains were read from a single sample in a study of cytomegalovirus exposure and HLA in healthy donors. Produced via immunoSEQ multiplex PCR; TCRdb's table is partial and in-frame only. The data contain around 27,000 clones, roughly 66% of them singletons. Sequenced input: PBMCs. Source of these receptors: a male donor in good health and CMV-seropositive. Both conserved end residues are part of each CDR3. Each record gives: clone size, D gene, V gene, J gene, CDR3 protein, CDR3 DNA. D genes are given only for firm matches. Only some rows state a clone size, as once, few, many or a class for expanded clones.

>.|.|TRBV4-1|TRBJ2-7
CASSRAYEQYF
TGCGCCAGCTCGCGGGCCTACGAGCAGTACTTC
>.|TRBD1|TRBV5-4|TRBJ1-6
CASSLGQGRSPLHF
TGTGCCAGCAGCTTGGGACAGGGAAGGTCACCCCTCCACTTT
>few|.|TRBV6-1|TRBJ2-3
CASSLEAGTDTQYF
TGTGCCAGCAGTTTAGAAGCGGGCACAGATACGCAGTATTTT
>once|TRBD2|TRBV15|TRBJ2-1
CATSRDELGLALYNEQFF
TGTGCCACCAGCAGAGATGAGTTGGGACTAGCGCTTTACAATGAGCAGTTCTTC
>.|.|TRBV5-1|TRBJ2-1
CASSLESTSSYNEQFF
TGCGCCAGCAGCTTGGAATCTACGAGCTCCTACAATGAGCAGTTCTTC
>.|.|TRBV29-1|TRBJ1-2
CSVEGTYRRGYTF
TGCAGCGTTGAAGGGACCTACAGGCGCGGCTACACCTTC
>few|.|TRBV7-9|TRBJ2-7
CASSFGTGDIYEQYF
TGTGCCAGCAGCTTTGGAACAGGAGATATCTACGAGCAGTACTTC
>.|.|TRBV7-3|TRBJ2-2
CASSLSLTGGELFF
TGTGCCAGCAGCTTATCCTTAACCGGCGGGGAGCTGTTTTTT
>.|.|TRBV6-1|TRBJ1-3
CASSLGSTIYF
TGTGCCAGCTCCTTGGGCTCGACCATATATTTT
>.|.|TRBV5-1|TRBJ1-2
CASSGQGDGYTF
TGCGCCAGCAGTGGTCAGGGCGATGGCTACACCTTC
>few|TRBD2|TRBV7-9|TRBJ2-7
CASSPARREGLEQYF
TGTGCCAGCAGCCCGGCACGGCGGGAGGGGCTCGAGCAGTACTTC